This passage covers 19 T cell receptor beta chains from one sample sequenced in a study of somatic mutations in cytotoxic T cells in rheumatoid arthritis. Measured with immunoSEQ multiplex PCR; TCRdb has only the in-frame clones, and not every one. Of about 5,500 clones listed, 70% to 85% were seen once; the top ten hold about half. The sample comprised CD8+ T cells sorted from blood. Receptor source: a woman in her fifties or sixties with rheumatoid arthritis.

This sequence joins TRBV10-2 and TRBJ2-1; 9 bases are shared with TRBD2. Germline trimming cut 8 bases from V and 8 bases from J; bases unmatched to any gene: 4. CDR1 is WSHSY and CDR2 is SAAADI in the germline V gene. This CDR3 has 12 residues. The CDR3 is CASQAGGDEQFF. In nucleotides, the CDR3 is TGCGCCAGCCAGGCGGGAGGGGATGAGCAGTTCTTC.

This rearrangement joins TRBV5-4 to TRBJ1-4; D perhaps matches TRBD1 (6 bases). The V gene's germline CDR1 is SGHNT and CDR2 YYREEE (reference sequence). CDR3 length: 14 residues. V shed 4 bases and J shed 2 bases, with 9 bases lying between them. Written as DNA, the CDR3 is TGTGCCAGCAGCCCACAGGGTACTAATGAAAAACTGTTTTTT. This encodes CASSPQGTNEKLFF.

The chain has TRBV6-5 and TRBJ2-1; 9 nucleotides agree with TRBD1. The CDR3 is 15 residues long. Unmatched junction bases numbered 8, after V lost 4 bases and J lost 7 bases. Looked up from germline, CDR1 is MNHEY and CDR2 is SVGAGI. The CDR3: CASSSPGTGINEQFF. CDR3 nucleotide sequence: TGTGCCAGCAGTTCACCCGGGACAGGGATAAATGAGCAGTTCTTC.

In nucleotides, the CDR3 is TGTGCCAGAACGACTAGCGGGAGTTATATAGATACGCAGTATTTT. Its translation is CARTTSGSYIDTQYF. This chain connects TRBV6-1 to TRBJ2-3, with 12 positions matching TRBD2. Losses at the gene ends were 9 bases for V and 5 bases for J; bases not matched to a gene: 9. Germline V lookup: CDR1 MNHNS, CDR2 SASEGT. This CDR3 has 15 amino acids.

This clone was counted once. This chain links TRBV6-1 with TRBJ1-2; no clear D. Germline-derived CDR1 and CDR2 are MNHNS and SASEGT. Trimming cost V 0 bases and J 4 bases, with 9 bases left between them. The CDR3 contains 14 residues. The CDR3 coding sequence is TGTGCCAGCAGTGAAGCAGTACAGCCCTATGGCTACACCTTC. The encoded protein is CASSEAVQPYGYTF.

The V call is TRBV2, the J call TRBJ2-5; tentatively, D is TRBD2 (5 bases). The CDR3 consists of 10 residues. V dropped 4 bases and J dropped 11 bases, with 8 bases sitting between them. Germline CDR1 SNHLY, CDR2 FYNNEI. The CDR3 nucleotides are TGTGCCAGCAGTGTGGGAGAGCAGTACTTC. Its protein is CASSVGEQYF. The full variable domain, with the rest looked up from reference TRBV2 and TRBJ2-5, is EPEVTQTPSHQVTQMGQEVILRCVPISNHLYFYWYRQILGQKVEFLVSFYNNEISEKSEIFDDQFSVERPDGSNFTLKIRSTKLEDSAMYFCASSVGEQYFGPGTRLLVL.

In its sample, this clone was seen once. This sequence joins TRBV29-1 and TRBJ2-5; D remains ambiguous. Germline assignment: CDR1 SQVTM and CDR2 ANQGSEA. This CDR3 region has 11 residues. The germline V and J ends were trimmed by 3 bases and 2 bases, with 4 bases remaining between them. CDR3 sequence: CSVDLQETQYF. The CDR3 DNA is TGCAGCGTTGACCTGCAAGAGACCCAGTACTTC.

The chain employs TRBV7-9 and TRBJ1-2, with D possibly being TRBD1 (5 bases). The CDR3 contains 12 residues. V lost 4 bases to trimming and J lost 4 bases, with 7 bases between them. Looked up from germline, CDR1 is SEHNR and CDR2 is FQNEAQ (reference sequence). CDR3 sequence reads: CASSSGLYGYTF. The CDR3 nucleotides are TGTGCCAGCAGCTCAGGGCTCTATGGCTACACCTTC.

CDR3 loop: CASSLSGPVYGYTF. The CDR3 nucleotides read TGTGCCAGCAGTTTATCGGGGCCGGTCTATGGCTACACCTTC. The J gene is TRBJ1-2, the V gene TRBV27, with a possible D match to TRBD1 (5 bases). V lost 0 bases and J 4 bases, leaving 9 bases between the germline ends. Germline CDR1 and CDR2: MNHEY and SMNVEV (reference sequence). CDR3 length: 14 amino acids.

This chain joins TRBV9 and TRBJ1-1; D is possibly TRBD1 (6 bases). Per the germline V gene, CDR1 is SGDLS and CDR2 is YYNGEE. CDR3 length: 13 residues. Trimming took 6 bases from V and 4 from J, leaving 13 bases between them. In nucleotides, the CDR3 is TGTGCCAGCAACCCAACAGGGACCACTGAAGCTTTCTTT. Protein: CASNPTGTTEAFF.

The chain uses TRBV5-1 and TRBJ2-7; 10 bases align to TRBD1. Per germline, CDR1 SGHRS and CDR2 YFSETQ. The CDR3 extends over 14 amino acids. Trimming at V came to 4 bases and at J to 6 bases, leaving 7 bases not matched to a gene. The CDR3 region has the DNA TGCGCCAGCAGCATGACAGGGGGCGCGTCCGAGCAGTACTTC. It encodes CASSMTGGASEQYF.

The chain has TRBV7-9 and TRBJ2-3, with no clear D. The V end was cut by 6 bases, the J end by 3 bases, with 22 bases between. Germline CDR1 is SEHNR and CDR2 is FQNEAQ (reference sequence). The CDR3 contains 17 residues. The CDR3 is CASSPSASGLRTDTQYF. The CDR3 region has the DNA TGTGCCAGCAGTCCCTCGGCATCCGGCCTGAGGACAGATACGCAGTATTTT.

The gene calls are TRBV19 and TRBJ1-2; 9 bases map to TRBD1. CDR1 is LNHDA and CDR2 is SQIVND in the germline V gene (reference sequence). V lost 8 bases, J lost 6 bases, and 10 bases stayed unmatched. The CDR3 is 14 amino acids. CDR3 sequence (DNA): TGTGCCAGTTTCCCCGGGACAGGGATCCATGGCTACACCTTC. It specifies CASFPGTGIHGYTF.

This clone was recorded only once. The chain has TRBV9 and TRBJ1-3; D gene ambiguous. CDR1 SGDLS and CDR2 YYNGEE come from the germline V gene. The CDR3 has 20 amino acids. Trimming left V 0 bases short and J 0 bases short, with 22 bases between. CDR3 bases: TGTGCCAGCAGCGTAGATGGCGTACTACCCCCTTCGTACTCTGGAAACACCATATATTTT. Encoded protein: CASSVDGVLPPSYSGNTIYF. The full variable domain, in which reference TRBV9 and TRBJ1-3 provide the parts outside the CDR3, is DSGVTQTPKHLITATGQRVTLRCSPRSGDLSVYWYQQSLDQGLQFLIQYYNGEERAKGNILERFSAQQFPDLHSELNLSSLELGDSALYFCASSVDGVLPPSYSGNTIYFGEGSWLTVV.

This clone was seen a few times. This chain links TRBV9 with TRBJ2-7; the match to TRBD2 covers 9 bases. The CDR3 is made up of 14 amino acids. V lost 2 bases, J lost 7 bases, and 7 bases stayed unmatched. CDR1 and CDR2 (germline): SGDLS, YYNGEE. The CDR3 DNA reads TGTGCCAGCAGCGTCGAAGGGACTAGCTGGGAGCAGTACTTC. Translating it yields CASSVEGTSWEQYF.

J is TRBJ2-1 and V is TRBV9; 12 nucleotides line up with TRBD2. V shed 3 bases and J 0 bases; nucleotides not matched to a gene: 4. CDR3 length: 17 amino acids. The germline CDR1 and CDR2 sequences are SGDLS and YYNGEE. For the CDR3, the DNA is TGTGCCAGCAGCGGGACTAGCGGGACAGGCTCCTACAATGAGCAGTTCTTC. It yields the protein CASSGTSGTGSYNEQFF. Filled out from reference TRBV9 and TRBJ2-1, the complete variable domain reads DSGVTQTPKHLITATGQRVTLRCSPRSGDLSVYWYQQSLDQGLQFLIQYYNGEERAKGNILERFSAQQFPDLHSELNLSSLELGDSALYFCASSGTSGTGSYNEQFFGPGTRLTVL.

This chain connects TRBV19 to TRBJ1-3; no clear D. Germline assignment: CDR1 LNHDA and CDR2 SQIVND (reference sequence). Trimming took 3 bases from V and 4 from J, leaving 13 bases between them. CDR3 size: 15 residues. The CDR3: CASSIFREPGNTIYF. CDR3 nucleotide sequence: TGTGCCAGTAGTATTTTTCGGGAGCCCGGAAACACCATATATTTT.

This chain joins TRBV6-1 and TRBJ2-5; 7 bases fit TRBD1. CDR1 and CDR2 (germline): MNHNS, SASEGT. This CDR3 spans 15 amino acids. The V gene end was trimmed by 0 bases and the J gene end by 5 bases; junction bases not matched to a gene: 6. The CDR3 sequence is CASSEARGLGETQYF. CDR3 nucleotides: TGTGCCAGCAGTGAAGCCAGGGGGTTGGGGGAGACCCAGTACTTC.

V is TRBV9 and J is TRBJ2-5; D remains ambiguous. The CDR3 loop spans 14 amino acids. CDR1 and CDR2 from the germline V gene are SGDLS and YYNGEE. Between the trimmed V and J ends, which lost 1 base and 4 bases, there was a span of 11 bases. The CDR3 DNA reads TGTGCCAGCAGCGTATGGCCAGGAACAGAGACCCAGTACTTC. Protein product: CASSVWPGTETQYF.